This TCR beta chain emerged from a study of blood T cell repertoires in COVID-19. Study context: Donors in the United States, Italy and Spain gave samples during acute or convalescent COVID-19. Sources were T cells, B-cell-depleted T cells, or PBMCs; the material itself was cDNA or gDNA.

This clone was seen a handful of times. Authors' analysis steps: The assay estimated nucleated cells by amplifying reference gene primers. Some clones are missing from TCRdb's copy, which holds only in-frame ones; the method was immunoSEQ multiplex PCR. From that table come the V and J calls and clone size; the DNA was used to work out D and trimming. In the table there are about 94,000 clones, roughly 80% of which are singletons. This CDR3 region has 12 residues. The germline V gene has CDR1 LGHDT and CDR2 YNNKEL (reference sequence). Germline trimming cut 3 bases from V and 8 bases from J; bases unmatched to any gene: 3.

The rearrangement uses TRBV3-1 (or the pseudogene TRBV3-2) and TRBJ1-1, with 7 bases fitting TRBD1. The sequenced sample consisted of peripheral blood. The receptor was derived from a human donor in a cohort sampled during active COVID-19. CDR3 amino acids: CASSQRQGEAFF. The CDR3 DNA sequence: TGTGCCAGCAGCCAGAGACAGGGAGAAGCTTTCTTT.